This entry features one TCR beta chain sequence. Its antigen is not identified. The length of the CDR3 is 15 residues. V lost 7 bases and J lost 4, with 17 bases in between. The source of the sample is a study of CD8 T cells in ankylosing spondylitis. Study outcomes and limitations: Ankylosing spondylitis blood appeared to carry a characteristic TCR beta motif of 7 or 8 highly homologous variants. Clones tied to disease were said to be significantly enriched in matched ankylosing spondylitis synovial fluid.

Quantitative 5'-RACE with molecular barcodes was used to make the TCR beta libraries. TCRdb re-called the 5' RACE reads through MiXCR, storing one row per CDR3 protein. Of about 800,000 distinct CDR3 sequences in the sample, 10% to 15% were seen once. The receptor comes from a male donor with ankylosing spondylitis. The sequencing input was blood, either unsorted or a sorted T cell fraction (not recorded which). The chain uses TRBV12-3 or TRBV12-4 and TRBJ1-3, with D uncertain. CDR3 region: CASTIKYEGGNTIYF. CDR3 DNA: TGTGCCAGCACCATAAAATACGAGGGAGGAAACACCATATATTTT.